This passage covers 25 T cell receptor beta chains from one sample sequenced in a study of blood T cell repertoires in COVID-19. TCRdb keeps only in-frame clones here, not all; method: immunoSEQ multiplex PCR. The sample includes 50,000 to 65,000 clones, 92% seen only once; the top ten take 4.6%. Sequenced: peripheral blood. All receptors come from a man aged 45 to 65 with active COVID-19.

J is TRBJ1-1 and V is TRBV9; no definite D call. Per the germline V gene, CDR1 is SGDLS and CDR2 is YYNGEE. V lost 0 bases to trimming and J lost 1 base, with 4 bases between them. The CDR3 runs to 13 residues. The DNA for the CDR3 is TGTGCCAGCAGCGTAGCGTGGAACACTGAAGCTTTCTTT. Protein: CASSVAWNTEAFF.

The chain uses TRBV5-1 and TRBJ2-1; the match to TRBD2 covers 7 bases. V lost 0 bases to trimming and J lost 3 bases; unmatched junction nucleotides: 3. In germline, CDR1 is SGHRS, CDR2 YFSETQ. The CDR3 covers 15 residues. The chain's CDR3 is CASSLGPSGYNEQFF. CDR3 in DNA: TGCGCCAGCAGCTTGGGTCCTAGCGGCTACAATGAGCAGTTCTTC.

The chain carries TRBV5-1 and TRBJ2-5, with 9 bases fitting TRBD1. The CDR3 spans 13 residues. The germline CDR1 and CDR2 sequences are SGHRS and YFSETQ. V shed 3 bases, J shed 5 bases, and the junction held 2 bases outside the gene matches. The CDR3, as DNA: TGCGCCAGCAGCTCCGGGACAGGGGAGACCCAGTACTTC. Its protein is CASSSGTGETQYF.

This chain connects TRBV7-9 to TRBJ2-3; 12 bases are a match to TRBD2. V lost 3 bases, J lost 3 bases, and 4 bases stayed unmatched. The CDR3 has 16 residues. CDR1 is SEHNR and CDR2 is FQNEAQ in the germline V gene (reference sequence). CDR3 sequence reads: CASSFRLAGATDTQYF. The DNA for the CDR3 is TGTGCCAGCAGCTTCAGACTAGCGGGGGCGACAGATACGCAGTATTTT.

The chain is built from TRBV6-5 and TRBJ2-7; 7 bases fit TRBD1. Germline CDR1 is MNHEY and CDR2 is SVGAGI. CDR3 length equals 13 residues. V gave up 7 bases and J gave up 4 bases; unmatched junction bases: 7. The CDR3 DNA reads TGTGCCAGCAAAGGGGGCAGGATATACGAGCAGTACTTC. It is translated as CASKGGRIYEQYF.

V usage is TRBV28 and J usage is TRBJ1-4, with a possible D match to TRBD1 (6 bases). Germline assignment: CDR1 MDHEN and CDR2 SYDVKM. The CDR3 covers 14 residues. Deletions cut 6 bases from V and 5 bases from J, with 13 bases between. For the CDR3, the DNA is TGTGCCAGCAGGTTAGGGACACGAAATGAAAAACTGTTTTTT. Encoded protein: CASRLGTRNEKLFF.

This clone showed up just once. The chain has TRBV28 and TRBJ1-4, with D perhaps TRBD1 (6 bases). This CDR3 is 17 amino acids long. V lost 6 bases, J lost 8 bases, and 25 bases lay in between. Germline-derived CDR1 and CDR2 are MDHEN and SYDVKM. CDR3 loop: CASSSTSGTSHREKLFF. The CDR3 bases are TGTGCCAGCAGCTCGACTTCCGGGACAAGCCATCGGGAAAAACTGTTTTTT.

The count of this clone is one. The chain carries TRBV25-1 and TRBJ2-3; a weak D match, TRBD1 (5 bases). The CDR3 has 13 residues. Germline lookup yields CDR1 MGHDK and CDR2 SYGVNS. V shed 6 bases and J shed 6 bases, with 13 bases lying between them. CDR3 sequence reads: CASSVPGQDTQYF. The CDR3 nucleotides read TGTGCCAGCAGCGTACCAGGGCAGGATACGCAGTATTTT.

The chain uses TRBV6-5 and TRBJ1-1; D not resolved. V lost 6 bases to trimming and J lost 2 bases, with 7 bases between them. Germline lookup yields CDR1 MNHEY and CDR2 SVGAGI. The CDR3 covers 12 residues. The CDR3 DNA reads as TGTGCCAGCAGCCGAGGAAACACTGAAGCTTTCTTT. Protein: CASSRGNTEAFF.

CDR3 nucleotides: TGTGCCAGCAGCCAAGGGACAGCGAACACCGGGGAGCTGTTTTTT. This codes for CASSQGTANTGELFF. This sequence joins TRBV4-2 and TRBJ2-2, with D possibly matching TRBD1 (6 bases). The germline V and J ends were trimmed by 1 base and 0 bases, with 6 bases remaining between them. The germline V gene encodes CDR1 LGHNA and CDR2 YNFKEQ. The CDR3 covers 15 residues.

This chain uses TRBV5-5 with TRBJ1-3; D uncertain. The germline V gene encodes CDR1 SGHKS and CDR2 YYEKEE (reference sequence). CDR3 length: 15 amino acids. The V gene lost 0 bases and the J gene lost 0 bases, with 7 bases spanning the gap. The CDR3 nucleotides are TGTGCCAGCAGCTTGGGGCAGGTCTCTGGAAACACCATATATTTT. It translates to CASSLGQVSGNTIYF.

The genes are TRBV6-5 and TRBJ2-5, with D perhaps matching TRBD2 (5 bases). CDR3 size: 11 residues. The V gene lost 8 bases and the J gene lost 4 bases, with 8 bases spanning the gap. The germline V gene encodes CDR1 MNHEY and CDR2 SVGAGI. CDR3: CASLEGETQYF. CDR3 DNA: TGTGCCAGCCTCGAGGGAGAGACCCAGTACTTC.

This rearrangement joins TRBV20-1 to TRBJ2-3; possibly TRBD2 for D (5 bases). Germline V gives CDR1 DFQATT, CDR2 SNEGSKA (reference sequence). Trimming took 3 bases from V and 0 from J, leaving 10 bases between them. The CDR3 extends over 14 amino acids. For the CDR3, the DNA is TGCAGTGCTAGTGGGAGAGGGAGCACAGATACGCAGTATTTT. Translation: CSASGRGSTDTQYF.

This sequence joins TRBV2 and TRBJ2-7; TRBD1 matches 9 bases. Germline V gene lookup returns CDR1 SNHLY and CDR2 FYNNEI. V dropped 6 bases and J dropped 9; count of bases not matched to a gene: 9. CDR3 length: 13 residues. DNA of the CDR3: TGTGCCAGCAGGATCGGGGGGACAGGGTGGCAGTACTTC. Translating it yields CASRIGGTGWQYF.

V and J are TRBV5-6 and TRBJ1-1; tentatively, D is TRBD1 (5 bases). The ends were cut back, 4 bases at V and 11 bases at J, with 21 bases in the middle. The CDR3 has 14 amino acids. Germline CDR1 reads SGHDT; CDR2 reads YYEEEE. CDR3 amino acids: CASSPMTRGNIAFF. The CDR3 DNA reads as TGTGCCAGCAGCCCCATGACCCGGGGGAATATCGCTTTCTTT. Looking up the rest from reference TRBV5-6 and TRBJ1-1 gives the full variable domain: DAGVTQSPTHLIKTRGQQVTLRCSPKSGHDTVSWYQQALGQGPQFIFQYYEEEERQRGNFPDRFSGHQFPNYSSELNVNALLLGDSALYLCASSPMTRGNIAFFGQGTRLTVV.

The chain couples TRBV6-6 to TRBJ1-1, with D unclear. V lost 6 bases and J 1 base, leaving 9 bases between the germline ends. Germline loops: CDR1 MNHNY, CDR2 SVGAGI (reference sequence). There are 13 residues in the CDR3. CDR3 coding DNA: TGTGCCAGCAGGCAGGTGACGAACACTGAAGCTTTCTTT. This sequence encodes CASRQVTNTEAFF.

The chain has TRBV5-1 and TRBJ2-2, with 8 nucleotides matching TRBD2. Germline-derived CDR1 and CDR2 are SGHRS and YFSETQ. Trimming at V came to 0 bases and at J to 4 bases, leaving 5 bases not matched to a gene. The CDR3 covers 16 residues. The CDR3 nucleotides are TGCGCCAGCAGCTTGGGTAGCGGGACACCCACCGGGGAGCTGTTTTTT. It specifies CASSLGSGTPTGELFF.

This clone was counted once. The chain employs TRBV7-8 and TRBJ1-1, with D hard to call. Trimming left V 2 bases short and J 3 bases short, with 7 bases between. CDR1 is SGHVS, CDR2 FQNEAQ, per germline. The CDR3 extends over 13 amino acids. The CDR3 sequence is CASSLNIYTEAFF. The CDR3 nucleotides are TGTGCCAGCAGCTTAAACATCTACACTGAAGCTTTCTTT.

V gene TRBV5-4 combines with J gene TRBJ1-3, with D possibly TRBD1 on 6 matching bases. Trimming took 0 bases from V and 4 from J, leaving 20 bases between them. Germline V gene lookup returns CDR1 SGHNT and CDR2 YYREEE (reference sequence). The CDR3 is 18 amino acids. In nucleotides, the CDR3 is TGTGCCAGCAGCTTGGGGGGGGGCGGGGCAGCGCCAGGAAACACCATATATTTT. The encoded protein is CASSLGGGGAAPGNTIYF.

The chain couples TRBV18 to TRBJ2-7; the D gene is possibly TRBD2 (6 bases). The germline gives CDR1 KGHSH, CDR2 LQKENI. This CDR3 has 14 amino acids. Trimming removed 5 bases at V and 4 bases at J, with 15 bases between. The DNA for the CDR3 is TGTGCCAGCTCAACCGGGACTTCTGGTTACGAGCAGTACTTC. Translation: CASSTGTSGYEQYF.

The V and J genes are TRBV24-1 and TRBJ2-7; 14 bases fit TRBD2. This CDR3 comprises 15 residues. CDR1 and CDR2 from the germline V gene are KGHDR and SFDVKD. V was pared by 9 bases and J by 4 bases, with 7 bases of the junction left unmatched. As DNA, the CDR3 is TGTGCCACCCCTCCCGGGACTAGCGGGAGTTACGAGCAGTACTTC. This gives the protein CATPPGTSGSYEQYF.

The chain combines TRBV11-2 with TRBJ1-5; TRBD1 matches at 7 bases. The junction had 4 bases not matched to a gene; V was cut back by 1 base and J by 4 bases. The length of the CDR3 is 15 residues. CDR1 is SGHAT and CDR2 is FQNNGV in the germline V gene. In nucleotides, the CDR3 is TGTGCCAGCAGCTTAGGGGCAGGGGGAAATCAGCCCCAGCATTTT. It encodes CASSLGAGGNQPQHF. The full variable domain, rest sourced from reference TRBV11-2 and TRBJ1-5, is EAGVAQSPRYKIIEKRQSVAFWCNPISGHATLYWYQQILGQGPKLLIQFQNNGVVDDSQLPKDRFSAERLKGVDSTLKIQPAKLEDSAVYLCASSLGAGGNQPQHFGDGTRLSIL.

This chain joins TRBV18 and TRBJ2-7; 9 bases are a match to TRBD2. Germline lookup yields CDR1 KGHSH and CDR2 LQKENI. This CDR3 is built from 14 residues. Trimming removed 5 bases from V and 7 bases from J; junction bases left unmatched: 9. The CDR3 region has the DNA TGTGCCAGCTCATTAGTAGCGGGGGACGGGGAGCAGTACTTC. Translating it yields CASSLVAGDGEQYF.

The V call is TRBV5-6, the J call TRBJ1-2, with 7 bases matching TRBD1. The germline gives CDR1 SGHDT, CDR2 YYEEEE. With 4 bases clipped from V and 5 bases from J, the junction kept 8 bases outside the gene matches. The CDR3 sequence is 14 residues long. CDR3: CASSPGTAIYGYTF. CDR3 nucleotide sequence: TGTGCCAGCAGCCCGGGGACAGCTATTTATGGCTACACCTTC.

J is TRBJ2-7 and V is TRBV18, with 10 bases matching TRBD2. The J segment lost 4 bases and the V segment lost 5 bases, leaving 8 bases of the junction unmatched. The CDR3 spans 15 residues. The germline V gene encodes CDR1 KGHSH and CDR2 LQKENI. The CDR3 DNA reads as TGTGCCAGCTCAGAGCGGGGGGGGCTTTCGTACGAGCAGTACTTC. Translating gives CASSERGGLSYEQYF.